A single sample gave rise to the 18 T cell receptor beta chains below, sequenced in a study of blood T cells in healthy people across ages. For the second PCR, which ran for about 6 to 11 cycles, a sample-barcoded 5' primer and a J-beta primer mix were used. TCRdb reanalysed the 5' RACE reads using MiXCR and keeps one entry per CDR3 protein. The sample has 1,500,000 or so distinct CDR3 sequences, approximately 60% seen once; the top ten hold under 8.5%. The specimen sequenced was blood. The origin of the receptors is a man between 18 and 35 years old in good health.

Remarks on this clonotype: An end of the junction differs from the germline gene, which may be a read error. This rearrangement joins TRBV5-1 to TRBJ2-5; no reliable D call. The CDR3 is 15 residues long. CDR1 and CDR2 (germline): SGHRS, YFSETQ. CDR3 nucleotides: TGCGCCAACAGCTTGGGCAACGGGCTGGGAGAGACCCAGTACTTC. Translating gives CANSLGNGLGETQYF.

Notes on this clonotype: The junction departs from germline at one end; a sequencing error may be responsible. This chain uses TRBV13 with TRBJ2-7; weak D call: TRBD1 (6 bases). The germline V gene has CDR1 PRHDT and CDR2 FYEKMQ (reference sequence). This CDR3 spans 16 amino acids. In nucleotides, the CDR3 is TGTGTCAGCAGCTCCTACCGGGCAGGGGTGACCTACGAGCAGTACTTC. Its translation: CVSSSYRAGVTYEQYF.

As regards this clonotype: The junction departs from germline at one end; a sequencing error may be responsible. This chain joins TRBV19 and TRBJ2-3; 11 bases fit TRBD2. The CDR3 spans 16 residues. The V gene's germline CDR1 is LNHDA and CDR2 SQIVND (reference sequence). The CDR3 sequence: CASSMKLAGVGDTQYF. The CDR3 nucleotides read TGTGCTAGTAGTATGAAACTAGCGGGAGTTGGAGATACGCAGTATTTT.

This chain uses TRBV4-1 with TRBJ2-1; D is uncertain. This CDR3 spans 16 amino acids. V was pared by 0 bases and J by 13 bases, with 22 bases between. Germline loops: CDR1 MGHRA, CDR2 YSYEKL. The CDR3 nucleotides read TGCGCCAGCAGCCAAGAATACAGCAGGAGACGGAACATTCAGTTCTTC. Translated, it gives CASSQEYSRRRNIQFF.

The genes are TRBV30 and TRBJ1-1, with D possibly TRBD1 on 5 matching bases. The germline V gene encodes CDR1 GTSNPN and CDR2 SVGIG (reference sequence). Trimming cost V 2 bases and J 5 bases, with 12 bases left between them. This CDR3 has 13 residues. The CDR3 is CAWSPRAGTEAFF. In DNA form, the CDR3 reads TGTGCCTGGAGTCCCCGGGCAGGGACTGAAGCTTTCTTT.

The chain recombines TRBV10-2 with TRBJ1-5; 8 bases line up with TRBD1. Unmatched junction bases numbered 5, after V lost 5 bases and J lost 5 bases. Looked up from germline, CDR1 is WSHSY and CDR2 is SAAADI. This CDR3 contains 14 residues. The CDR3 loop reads CASSWTGSYQPQHF. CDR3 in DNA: TGCGCCAGCAGTTGGACAGGGAGCTATCAGCCCCAGCATTTT.

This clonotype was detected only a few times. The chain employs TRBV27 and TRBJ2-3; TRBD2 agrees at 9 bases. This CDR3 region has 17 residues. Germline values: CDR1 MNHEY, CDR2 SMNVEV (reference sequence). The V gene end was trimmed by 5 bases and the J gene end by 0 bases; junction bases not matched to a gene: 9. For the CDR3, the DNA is TGTGCCAGCAGTGGAATCGTTAGCGGGGGAAGCACAGATACGCAGTATTTT. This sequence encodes CASSGIVSGGSTDTQYF.

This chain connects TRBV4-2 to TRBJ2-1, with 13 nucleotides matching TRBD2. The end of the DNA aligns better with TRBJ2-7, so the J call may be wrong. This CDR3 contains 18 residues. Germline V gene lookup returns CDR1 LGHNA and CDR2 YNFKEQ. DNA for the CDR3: TGTGCCAGCAGCCAAAGGACTAGCGGGGGCCTTTCCTACAATGAGCAGTACTTC. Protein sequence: CASSQRTSGGLSYNEQYF.

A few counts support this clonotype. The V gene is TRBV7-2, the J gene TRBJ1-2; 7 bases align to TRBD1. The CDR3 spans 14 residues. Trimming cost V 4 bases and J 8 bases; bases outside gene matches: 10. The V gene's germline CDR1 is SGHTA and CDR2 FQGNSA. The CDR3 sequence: CASSSETGARGYTF. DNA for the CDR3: TGTGCCAGCAGCTCCGAAACAGGGGCTCGGGGCTACACCTTC. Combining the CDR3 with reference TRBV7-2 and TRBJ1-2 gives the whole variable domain GAGVSQSPSNKVTEKGKDVELRCDPISGHTALYWYRQSLGQGLEFLIYFQGNSAPDKSGLPSDRFSAERTGGSVSTLTIQRTQQEDSAVYLCASSSETGARGYTFGSGTRLTVV.

CDR3 loop: CASSPPEGGSGANVLTF. In DNA form, the CDR3 reads TGTGCCAGCTCACCACCAGAGGGGGGCTCTGGGGCCAACGTCCTGACTTTC. The chain carries TRBV18 and TRBJ2-6; D possibly uses TRBD1 or TRBD2 (6 bases each). Trimming shortened V by 0 bases and J by 0 bases, and 9 bases separated the two germline ends. Per germline, CDR1 KGHSH and CDR2 LQKENI. This CDR3 contains 17 residues.

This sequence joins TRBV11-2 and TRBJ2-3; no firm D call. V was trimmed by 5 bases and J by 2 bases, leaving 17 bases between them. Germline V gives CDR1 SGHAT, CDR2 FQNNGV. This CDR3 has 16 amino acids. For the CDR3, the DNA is TGTGCCAGCAGCGCCCCTGGGCGGTCCCACACAGATACGCAGTATTTT. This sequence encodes CASSAPGRSHTDTQYF. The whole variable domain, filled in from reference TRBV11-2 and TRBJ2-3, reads EAGVAQSPRYKIIEKRQSVAFWCNPISGHATLYWYQQILGQGPKLLIQFQNNGVVDDSQLPKDRFSAERLKGVDSTLKIQPAKLEDSAVYLCASSAPGRSHTDTQYFGPGTRLTVL.

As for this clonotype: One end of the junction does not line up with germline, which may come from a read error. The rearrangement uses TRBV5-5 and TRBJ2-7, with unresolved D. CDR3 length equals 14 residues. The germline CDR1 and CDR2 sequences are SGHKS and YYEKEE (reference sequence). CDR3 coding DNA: TGCGCCAGCAGCTTGGCATCAGTTTTCTACGAGCAGTACTTC. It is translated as CASSLASVFYEQYF.

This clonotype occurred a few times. CDR3 sequence: CASSDSVAASTDTQYF. The CDR3 DNA reads TGTGCCAGCAGTGACTCCGTGGCGGCTAGCACAGATACGCAGTATTTT. The rearrangement joins TRBV6-4 to TRBJ2-3; D is uncertain. Between the trimmed V and J ends, which lost 0 bases and 0 bases, there was a span of 10 bases. The CDR3 sequence is 16 residues long. Germline V gene data show CDR1 as MRHNA and CDR2 as SNTAGT.

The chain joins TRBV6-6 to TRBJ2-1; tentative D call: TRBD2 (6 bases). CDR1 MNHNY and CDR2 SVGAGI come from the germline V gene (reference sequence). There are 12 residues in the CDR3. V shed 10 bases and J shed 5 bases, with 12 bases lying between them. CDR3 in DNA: TGTGCCACAAGGGACTGGAACAATGAGCAGTTCTTC. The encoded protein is CATRDWNNEQFF.

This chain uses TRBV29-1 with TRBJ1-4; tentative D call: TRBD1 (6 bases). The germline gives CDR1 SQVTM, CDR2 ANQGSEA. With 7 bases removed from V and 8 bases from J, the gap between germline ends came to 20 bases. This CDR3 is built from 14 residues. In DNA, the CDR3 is TGCAGCGCCGTGAGGGAGGGGGGCCGGGAAAAACTGTTTTTT. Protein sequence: CSAVREGGREKLFF.

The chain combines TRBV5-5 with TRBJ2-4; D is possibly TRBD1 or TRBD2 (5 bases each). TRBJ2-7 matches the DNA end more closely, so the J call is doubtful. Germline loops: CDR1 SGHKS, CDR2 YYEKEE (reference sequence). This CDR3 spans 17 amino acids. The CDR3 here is CASSFKTGTATFYEQYF. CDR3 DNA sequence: TGTGCCAGCAGCTTCAAAACCGGGACCGCAACCTTCTACGAGCAGTACTTC.

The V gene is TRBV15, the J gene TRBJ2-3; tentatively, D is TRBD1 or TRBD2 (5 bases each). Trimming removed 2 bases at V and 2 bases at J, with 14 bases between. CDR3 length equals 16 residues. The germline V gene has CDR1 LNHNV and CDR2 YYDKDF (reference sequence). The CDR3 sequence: CATSRPWGRATDTQYF. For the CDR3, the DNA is TGTGCCACCAGCAGACCTTGGGGGAGAGCCACAGATACGCAGTATTTT.

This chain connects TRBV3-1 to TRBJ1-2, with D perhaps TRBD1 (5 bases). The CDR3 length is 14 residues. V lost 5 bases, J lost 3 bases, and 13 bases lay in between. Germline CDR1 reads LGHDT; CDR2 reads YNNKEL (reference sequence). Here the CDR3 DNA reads TGTGCCAGCAGCTACGGGACGTGGGACTATGGCTACACCTTC. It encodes CASSYGTWDYGYTF.